This entry lists 26 T cell receptor beta chains sequenced from one sample in a study of CD8 T cells in Susac syndrome. Reverse transcription of 0.5 to 1 ug RNA was performed with random hexamers. Using its own MiXCR run on the immunoSEQ multiplex PCR reads, TCRdb lists one record per CDR3 protein. The sample lists about 69,000 distinct CDR3 sequences; 95% were seen once. The sample was CD8+ T cells from PBMCs. These receptors came from a human donor in good health.

This chain connects TRBV30 to TRBJ2-3; no clear D gene. V shed 2 bases and J shed 1 base, with 10 bases lying between them. CDR3 size: 14 residues. Germline-derived CDR1 and CDR2 are GTSNPN and SVGIG (reference sequence). The CDR3 nucleotides are TGTGCCTGGAGTTGGGCAGGCGGCACAGATACGCAGTATTTT. Protein product: CAWSWAGGTDTQYF.

The rearrangement links TRBV7-9 to TRBJ2-1; 13 bases line up with TRBD2. This CDR3 is built from 16 residues. CDR1 is SEHNR, CDR2 FQNEAQ, per germline (reference sequence). The V segment lost 3 bases and the J segment 5 bases; nucleotides outside the gene matches: 4. The CDR3 region has the DNA TGTGCCAGCAGCTTCCGGACTAGCGGGGGCGACAATGAGCAGTTCTTC. Protein product: CASSFRTSGGDNEQFF.

This chain connects TRBV25-1 to TRBJ2-1; 8 positions agree with TRBD1. This CDR3 has 15 amino acids. The V segment lost 3 bases and the J segment 8 bases; nucleotides outside the gene matches: 9. Germline V gene data show CDR1 as MGHDK and CDR2 as SYGVNS. CDR3: CASSDAGGLWDEQFF. CDR3 sequence (DNA): TGTGCCAGCAGTGACGCAGGGGGCCTGTGGGATGAGCAGTTCTTC.

Only one count was recorded for this clonotype. V and J are TRBV7-9 and TRBJ1-5; D gene uncertain. Trimming removed 5 bases from V and 16 bases from J, with 18 bases in between. The germline V gene has CDR1 SEHNR and CDR2 FQNEAQ (reference sequence). The CDR3 totals 12 residues. The CDR3 sequence is CASSVGREPNHF. CDR3 nucleotides: TGTGCCAGCAGCGTGGGCCGGGAACCTAATCATTTT.

CDR3 residues: CSAPGELVTDTQYF. The CDR3 nucleotides read TGCAGTGCTCCAGGGGAGCTCGTCACAGATACGCAGTATTTT. This rearrangement joins TRBV20-1 to TRBJ2-3; D is possibly TRBD1 (6 bases). Germline values: CDR1 DFQATT, CDR2 SNEGSKA (reference sequence). The germline V and J ends were trimmed by 5 bases and 2 bases, with 14 bases remaining between them. CDR3 size: 14 residues.

The J gene is TRBJ1-6, the V gene TRBV10-3, with D perhaps TRBD1 (6 bases). The V gene's germline CDR1 is ENHRY and CDR2 SYGVKD. Trimming cost V 3 bases and J 7 bases, with 13 bases left between them. The CDR3 runs to 15 residues. CDR3 coding DNA: TGTGCCATCAGTGACGTGGGGGGCTTCAATTCACCCCTCCACTTT. It encodes CAISDVGGFNSPLHF.

The chain combines TRBV7-9 with TRBJ1-5; no reliable D call. CDR1 is SEHNR and CDR2 is FQNEAQ in the germline V gene (reference sequence). V lost 4 bases, J lost 5 bases, and 9 bases lay in between. The CDR3 sequence is 13 residues long. The CDR3 here is CASSSTFDQPQHF. DNA of the CDR3: TGTGCCAGCAGCTCGACGTTCGATCAGCCCCAGCATTTT.

This clonotype was observed a few times. This chain uses TRBV7-3 with TRBJ2-7; TRBD1 is a possible D gene (7 bases). Between the trimmed V and J ends, which lost 5 bases and 0 bases, there was a span of 11 bases. The CDR3 has 14 residues. CDR1 is SGHTA and CDR2 is FQGTGA in the germline V gene. This chain's CDR3 is CASSPQGGSYEQYF. The CDR3, as DNA: TGTGCCAGCAGCCCCCAGGGGGGCTCCTACGAGCAGTACTTC.

The gene calls are TRBV7-3 and TRBJ2-7; 7 nucleotides match TRBD1. The CDR3 loop spans 13 amino acids. Germline V gene data show CDR1 as SGHTA and CDR2 as FQGTGA. V shed 4 bases and J 2 bases; nucleotides not matched to a gene: 2. DNA of the CDR3: TGTGCCAGCAGCTGGGACAGCGCCTACGAGCAGTACTTC. This gives the protein CASSWDSAYEQYF.

This clonotype showed up just once. The chain has TRBV6-2 or TRBV6-3 and TRBJ1-1, with D perhaps matching TRBD1 (5 bases). The CDR3 is made up of 13 amino acids. CDR1 MNHEY and CDR2 SVGEGT come from the germline V gene. Trimming shortened V by 7 bases and J by 5 bases, and 14 bases separated the two germline ends. The CDR3 is CASMVGDRTEAFF. In DNA form, the CDR3 reads TGTGCCAGCATGGTAGGGGACCGAACTGAAGCTTTCTTT.

As DNA, the CDR3 is TGTGCCAGCAGCACGACCAGCGCGAACACCGGGGAGCTGTTTTTT. Translating it yields CASSTTSANTGELFF. V is TRBV28 and J is TRBJ2-2; D is ambiguous. The CDR3 length is 15 residues. Trimming took off 6 bases at V and 0 bases at J, with 11 bases between the two ends. Germline V gene lookup returns CDR1 MDHEN and CDR2 SYDVKM.

With respect to this clonotype: The junction departs from germline at one end; a sequencing error may be responsible. The rearrangement joins TRBV2 to TRBJ2-6; 11 bases map to TRBD1. The CDR3 extends over 17 amino acids. The V gene's germline CDR1 is SNHLY and CDR2 FYNNEI. CDR3 region: CASSAGQGARGANLLTF. The CDR3 nucleotides are TGTGCCAGCAGTGCAGGACAGGGGGCAAGAGGGGCCAACCTCCTGACTTTC.

The V call is TRBV29-1, the J call TRBJ2-1; TRBD2 aligns across 8 bases. The CDR3 extends over 14 amino acids. V lost 3 bases to trimming and J lost 8 bases; unmatched junction nucleotides: 9. The germline CDR1 and CDR2 sequences are SQVTM and ANQGSEA. Written as DNA, the CDR3 is TGCAGCGTTGACGCGGGGGGCCTGTGGGATGAGCAGTTCTTC. Translated: CSVDAGGLWDEQFF.

The V gene is TRBV3-1, the J gene TRBJ2-5; unclear D gene. The germline V gene encodes CDR1 LGHDT and CDR2 YNNKEL (reference sequence). The CDR3 totals 14 residues. Trimming pared 4 bases from V and 2 bases from J, leaving 11 bases between. The CDR3 region is CASSPSEFQETQYF. CDR3 DNA sequence: TGTGCCAGCAGCCCCAGCGAATTTCAAGAGACCCAGTACTTC.

This sequence joins TRBV29-1 and TRBJ2-7, with TRBD1 matching over 7 bases. CDR3 length: 15 amino acids. Germline V gene data show CDR1 as SQVTM and CDR2 as ANQGSEA. Losses at the gene ends were 3 bases for V and 0 bases for J; bases not matched to a gene: 8. CDR3 in amino acids: CSVDLVRDSSYEQYF. CDR3 DNA sequence: TGCAGCGTTGACCTGGTCCGGGACAGCTCCTACGAGCAGTACTTC.

This clonotype was detected once. CDR3 in amino acids: CASSPTAGDGYTF. The CDR3 DNA is TGTGCCAGTAGCCCCACGGCGGGTGATGGCTACACCTTC. The chain employs TRBV19 and TRBJ1-2; D ambiguous. V was shortened by 6 bases and J by 6 bases, with 14 bases between the two germline ends. This CDR3 has 13 amino acids. Germline CDR1 LNHDA, CDR2 SQIVND (reference sequence).

The chain has TRBV29-1 and TRBJ2-5, with 12 positions matching TRBD1. This CDR3 region has 16 residues. Germline CDR1 and CDR2: SQVTM and ANQGSEA. Germline trimming cut 6 bases from V and 4 bases from J; bases unmatched to any gene: 12. Written as DNA, the CDR3 is TGCAGCGTCCTCCGGGACAGGGGGCTGTTGCGAGAGACCCAGTACTTC. Translating gives CSVLRDRGLLRETQYF.

The chain uses TRBV25-1 and TRBJ1-2; D call uncertain. There are 15 residues in the CDR3. Germline loops: CDR1 MGHDK, CDR2 SYGVNS. Trimming removed 1 base at V and 4 bases at J, with 13 bases between. The CDR3 spells CASSEWSYVPYGYTF. The CDR3 DNA sequence: TGTGCCAGCAGTGAATGGTCCTACGTGCCCTATGGCTACACCTTC.

The rearrangement uses TRBV30 and TRBJ2-7; the D gene is possibly TRBD2 (7 bases). Trimming stripped 5 bases from V and 5 bases from J, with 10 bases between. CDR3 length equals 11 residues. CDR1 is GTSNPN and CDR2 is SVGIG in the germline V gene (reference sequence). The CDR3 DNA is TGTGCCTGGGGGGGGGCGAACGAGCAGTACTTC. As protein: CAWGGANEQYF.

This chain joins TRBV3-1 and TRBJ2-3; D gene ambiguous. CDR1 and CDR2 (germline): LGHDT, YNNKEL (reference sequence). V lost 4 bases to trimming and J lost 5 bases, with 10 bases between them. CDR3 length equals 13 residues. The CDR3: CASSRRPGDTQYF. DNA of the CDR3: TGTGCCAGCAGCCGACGACCGGGAGATACGCAGTATTTT.

V usage is TRBV9 and J usage is TRBJ1-5, with D perhaps TRBD1 (5 bases). V lost 5 bases and J 5 bases, leaving 14 bases between the germline ends. CDR3 length: 14 residues. Per the germline V gene, CDR1 is SGDLS and CDR2 is YYNGEE. Written as DNA, the CDR3 is TGTGCCAGCAGTGCCGACCTAGGGGATCAGCCCCAGCATTTT. Protein sequence: CASSADLGDQPQHF.

The chain is built from TRBV5-4 and TRBJ1-2; weak D call: TRBD1 (6 bases). This CDR3 is 12 amino acids long. Germline loops: CDR1 SGHNT, CDR2 YYREEE (reference sequence). V dropped 6 bases and J dropped 6 bases, with 12 bases sitting between them. CDR3 region: CASTTTGNGYTF. CDR3 coding DNA: TGTGCCAGCACGACTACAGGGAATGGCTACACCTTC.

The DNA of the CDR3 is TGTGCCAGCAGCGCGTCCCCCTTCTACGAGCAGTACTTC. Translation: CASSASPFYEQYF. V is TRBV6-1 and J is TRBJ2-7, with D hard to call. CDR1 and CDR2 (germline): MNHNS, SASEGT. The CDR3 is 13 residues long. The V end was cut by 6 bases, the J end by 3 bases, with 12 bases between.

The chain links TRBV6-2 or TRBV6-3 to TRBJ2-7, with unresolved D. The V gene lost 2 bases and the J gene lost 1 base, with 6 bases spanning the gap. The CDR3 runs 13 residues. Per germline, CDR1 MNHEY and CDR2 SVGEGT. The CDR3 coding sequence is TGTGCCAGCAGTTACGGTCAGTCCTACGAGCAGTACTTC. This codes for CASSYGQSYEQYF.

This chain uses TRBV6-5 with TRBJ2-2; D is uncertain. Trimming shortened V by 5 bases and J by 10 bases, and 11 bases separated the two germline ends. The germline CDR1 and CDR2 sequences are MNHEY and SVGAGI. The CDR3 runs 12 residues. The CDR3 DNA reads TGTGCCAGCAGTCCCTTTTTTTCGGAGCTGTTTTTT. Translated: CASSPFFSELFF.

The chain carries TRBV20-1 and TRBJ2-7, with D hard to call. Between the trimmed V and J ends, which lost 0 bases and 1 base, there was a span of 10 bases. CDR3 length: 14 residues. From germline, CDR1 is DFQATT and CDR2 SNEGSKA (reference sequence). The CDR3 loop reads CSARDDQASYEQYF. In DNA, the CDR3 is TGCAGTGCTAGAGATGATCAGGCTTCCTACGAGCAGTACTTC.